The rows below give T cell receptor beta chains drawn from one sample of a study of blood T cell repertoires in COVID-19. The assay was immunoSEQ multiplex PCR, and TCRdb's table has in-frame clones only and misses some. The data hold about 43,000 clones, with about four fifths observed a single time. What was sequenced was peripheral blood. The source is a woman in her fifties or sixties with acute or convalescent COVID-19. Each CDR3 is given with its conserved first and last residue. A D gene is named only where the DNA matches it firmly. Only some rows state a clone size, as once, few, many or a class for expanded clones.

CDR3: CASSLRRENYNEQFF; DNA: TGTGCCAGCAGCTTAAGGCGGGAAAACTACAATGAGCAGTTCTTC; J: TRBJ2-1; size: once; D: NA; V: TRBV11-2
CDR3: CASRPGLGLDTQYF; DNA: TGTGCCAGCAGGCCAGGACTGGGTCTGGATACGCAGTATTTT; J: TRBJ2-3; size: NA; D: NA; V: TRBV3-1/TRBV3-2
CDR3: CASSDTAGPNYNEQFF; DNA: TGTGCCAGCAGTGATACTGCAGGGCCCAACTACAATGAGCAGTTCTTC; J: TRBJ2-1; size: few; D: NA; V: TRBV2
CDR3: CASSLAQGAGELFF; DNA: TGCGCCAGCAGCTTGGCACAGGGGGCCGGGGAGCTGTTTTTT; J: TRBJ2-2; size: NA; D: TRBD1; V: TRBV5-1
CDR3: CASSSTGQSVWGYTF; DNA: TGTGCCAGCAGCTCAACGGGACAGTCCGTCTGGGGCTACACCTTC; J: TRBJ1-2; size: NA; D: TRBD1; V: TRBV5-5
CDR3: CASGTDREAFF; DNA: TGTGCAAGTGGGACAGATCGTGAAGCTTTCTTT; J: TRBJ1-1; size: NA; D: NA; V: TRBV12-2
CDR3: CASSYAGGPDTQYF; DNA: TGTGCCAGCAGCTACGCGGGGGGGCCAGATACGCAGTATTTT; J: TRBJ2-3; size: NA; D: TRBD2; V: TRBV11-2
CDR3: CAVLTGLSEAFF; DNA: TGTGCCGTGTTGACAGGACTGTCTGAAGCTTTCTTT; J: TRBJ1-1; size: NA; D: NA; V: TRBV6-5
CDR3: CASRTGGGELFF; DNA: TGTGCCAGCAGGACAGGCGGCGGGGAGCTGTTTTTT; J: TRBJ2-2; size: NA; D: NA; V: TRBV6-5
CDR3: CASSLRDRSFNTEAFF; DNA: TGTGCCAGCAGCCTCAGGGACAGAAGTTTTAACACTGAAGCTTTCTTT; J: TRBJ1-1; size: NA; D: TRBD1; V: TRBV7-8
CDR3: CASRGILTDGNGYTF; DNA: TGTGCCAGCAGGGGCATCTTGACGGATGGTAATGGCTACACCTTC; J: TRBJ1-2; size: medium-sized; D: NA; V: TRBV6-5
CDR3: CASGPSGTIYF; DNA: TGTGCCAGTGGCCCGAGCGGCACCATATATTTT; J: TRBJ1-3; size: NA; D: NA; V: TRBV19
CDR3: CASSLVDSNQPQHF; DNA: TGTGCCAGCAGCTTAGTTGACTCCAATCAGCCCCAGCATTTT; J: TRBJ1-5; size: once; D: NA; V: TRBV7-9
CDR3: CASSEVTNEKLFF; DNA: TGTGCCAGCAGTGAAGTAACAAATGAAAAACTGTTTTTT; J: TRBJ1-4; size: NA; D: NA; V: TRBV6-1
CDR3: CAISEGQGPEAFF; DNA: TGTGCCATCAGCGAGGGACAGGGCCCTGAAGCTTTCTTT; J: TRBJ1-1; size: few; D: TRBD1; V: TRBV10-3
CDR3: CASGRTGGSYEQYF; DNA: TGTGCCAGCGGCCGGACAGGGGGCTCCTACGAGCAGTACTTC; J: TRBJ2-7; size: NA; D: TRBD1; V: TRBV6-5
CDR3: CSVVVGGETQYF; DNA: TGCAGCGTTGTGGTAGGAGGGGAGACCCAGTACTTC; J: TRBJ2-5; size: NA; D: NA; V: TRBV29-1
CDR3: CSGRSTGTGELFF; DNA: TGCAGCGGCCGGAGTACGGGCACCGGGGAGCTGTTTTTT; J: TRBJ2-2; size: NA; D: NA; V: TRBV29-1
CDR3: CASSIGQGYNEQFF; DNA: TGTGCCAGTAGTATAGGACAGGGCTACAATGAGCAGTTCTTC; J: TRBJ2-1; size: NA; D: TRBD1; V: TRBV19
CDR3: CASSQDRGDNQPQHF; DNA: TGTGCCAGCAGCCAAGATCGGGGAGACAATCAGCCCCAGCATTTT; J: TRBJ1-5; size: NA; D: NA; V: TRBV3-1/TRBV3-2
CDR3: CASNPTGLAGKNTGELFF; DNA: TGTGCCAGCAACCCCACGGGACTAGCGGGGAAGAACACCGGGGAGCTGTTTTTT; J: TRBJ2-2; size: NA; D: TRBD2; V: TRBV7-3
CDR3: CASSRRGGTGNNQPQHF; DNA: TGTGCCAGCAGCCGTAGAGGAGGGACAGGAAATAATCAGCCCCAGCATTTT; J: TRBJ1-5; size: NA; D: TRBD1; V: TRBV5-4
CDR3: CASSLSPGLYGYTF; DNA: TGTGCCAGCAGTTTATCTCCAGGGTTATATGGCTACACCTTC; J: TRBJ1-2; size: NA; D: NA; V: TRBV27
CDR3: CASREGRNMNTEAFF; DNA: TGTGCTAGCAGGGAGGGGCGAAATATGAACACTGAAGCTTTCTTT; J: TRBJ1-1; size: NA; D: NA; V: TRBV2
CDR3: CASKYIGTENEQFF; DNA: TGCGCCAGCAAGTACATAGGGACAGAGAATGAGCAGTTCTTC; J: TRBJ2-1; size: NA; D: TRBD1; V: TRBV10-1
CDR3: CASGGQGSYEQYF; DNA: TGTGCCAGCGGGGGACAGGGGTCCTACGAGCAGTACTTC; J: TRBJ2-7; size: NA; D: TRBD1; V: TRBV12-3/TRBV12-4
CDR3: CASSPQTGAGELFF; DNA: TGTGCCAGCTCACCACAGACAGGCGCCGGGGAGCTGTTTTTT; J: TRBJ2-2; size: NA; D: NA; V: TRBV18
CDR3: CASSQGDLIDTQYF; DNA: TGTGCCAGCAGCCAAGGAGACTTGATAGATACGCAGTATTTT; J: TRBJ2-3; size: NA; D: NA; V: TRBV14
CDR3: CASSPMDREDEQYF; DNA: TGTGCCAGTAGTCCGATGGACAGGGAAGACGAGCAGTACTTC; J: TRBJ2-7; size: NA; D: TRBD1; V: TRBV19
CDR3: CASSQSGVYGYTF; DNA: TGTGCCAGCAGCCAGTCCGGGGTCTATGGCTACACCTTC; J: TRBJ1-2; size: NA; D: NA; V: TRBV4-2